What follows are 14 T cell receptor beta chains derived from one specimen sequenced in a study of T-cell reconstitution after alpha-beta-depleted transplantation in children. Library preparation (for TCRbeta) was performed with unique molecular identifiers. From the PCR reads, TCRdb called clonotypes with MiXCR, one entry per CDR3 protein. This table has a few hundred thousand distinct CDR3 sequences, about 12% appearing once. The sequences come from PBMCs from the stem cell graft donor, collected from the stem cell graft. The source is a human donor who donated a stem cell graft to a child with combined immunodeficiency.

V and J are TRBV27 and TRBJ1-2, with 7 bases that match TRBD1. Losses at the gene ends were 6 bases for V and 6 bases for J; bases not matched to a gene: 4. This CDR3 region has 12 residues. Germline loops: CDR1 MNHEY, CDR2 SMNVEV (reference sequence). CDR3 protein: CASRTGMNGYTF. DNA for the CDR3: TGTGCCAGCAGGACAGGGATGAATGGCTACACCTTC.

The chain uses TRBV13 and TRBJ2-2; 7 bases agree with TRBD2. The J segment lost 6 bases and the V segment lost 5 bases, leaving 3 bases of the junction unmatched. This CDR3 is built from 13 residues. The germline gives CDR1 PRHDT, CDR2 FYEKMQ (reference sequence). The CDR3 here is CASSILAAGELFF. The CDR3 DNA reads TGTGCCAGCAGCATCCTAGCGGCCGGGGAGCTGTTTTTT. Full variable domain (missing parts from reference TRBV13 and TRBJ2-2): AAGVIQSPRHLIKEKRETATLKCYPIPRHDTVYWYQQGPGQDPQFLISFYEKMQSDKGSIPDRFSAQQFSDYHSELNMSSLELGDSALYFCASSILAAGELFFGEGSRLTVL.

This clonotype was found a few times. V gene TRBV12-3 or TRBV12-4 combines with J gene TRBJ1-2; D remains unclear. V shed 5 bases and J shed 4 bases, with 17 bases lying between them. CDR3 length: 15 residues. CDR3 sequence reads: CASSPGLQISYGYTF. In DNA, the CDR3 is TGTGCCAGCAGTCCGGGCCTACAAATATCCTATGGCTACACCTTC.

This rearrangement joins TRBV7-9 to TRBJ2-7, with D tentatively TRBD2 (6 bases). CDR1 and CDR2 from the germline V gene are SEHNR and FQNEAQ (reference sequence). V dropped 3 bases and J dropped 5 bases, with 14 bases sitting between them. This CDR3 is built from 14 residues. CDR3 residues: CASSFGGRMDEQYF. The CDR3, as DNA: TGTGCCAGCAGCTTTGGGGGGAGGATGGACGAGCAGTACTTC.

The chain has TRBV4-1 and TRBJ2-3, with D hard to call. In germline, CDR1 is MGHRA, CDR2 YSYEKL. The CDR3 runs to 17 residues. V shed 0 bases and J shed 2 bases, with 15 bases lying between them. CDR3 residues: CASSQDPPGHLTDTQYF. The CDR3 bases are TGCGCCAGCAGCCAAGACCCACCGGGCCATCTCACAGATACGCAGTATTTT.

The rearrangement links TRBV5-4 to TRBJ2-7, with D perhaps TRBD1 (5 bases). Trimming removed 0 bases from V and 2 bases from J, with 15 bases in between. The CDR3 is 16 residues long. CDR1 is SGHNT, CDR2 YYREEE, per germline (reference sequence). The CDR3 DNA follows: TGTGCCAGCAGCTTGGGAAGGGGCGCGATTCCCTACGAGCAGTACTTC. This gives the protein CASSLGRGAIPYEQYF.

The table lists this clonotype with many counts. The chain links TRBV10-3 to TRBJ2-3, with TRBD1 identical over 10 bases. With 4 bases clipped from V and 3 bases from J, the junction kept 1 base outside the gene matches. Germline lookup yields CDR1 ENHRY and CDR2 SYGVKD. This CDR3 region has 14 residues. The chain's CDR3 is CAISGTGGTDTQYF. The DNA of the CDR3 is TGTGCCATCAGTGGGACAGGGGGGACAGATACGCAGTATTTT.

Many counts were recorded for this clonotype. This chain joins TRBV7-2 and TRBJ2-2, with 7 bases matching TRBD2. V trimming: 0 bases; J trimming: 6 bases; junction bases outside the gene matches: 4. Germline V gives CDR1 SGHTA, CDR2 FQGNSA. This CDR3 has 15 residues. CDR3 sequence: CASSLAAGVPGELFF. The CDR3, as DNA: TGTGCCAGCAGCTTAGCGGCGGGAGTGCCCGGGGAGCTGTTTTTT.

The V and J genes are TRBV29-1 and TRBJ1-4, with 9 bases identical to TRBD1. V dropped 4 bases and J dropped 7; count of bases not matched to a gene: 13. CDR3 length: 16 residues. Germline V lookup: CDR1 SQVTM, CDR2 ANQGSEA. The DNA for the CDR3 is TGCAGCGTTGTGGGATTATGGACAGGGGAGAGTGAAAAACTGTTTTTT. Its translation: CSVVGLWTGESEKLFF.

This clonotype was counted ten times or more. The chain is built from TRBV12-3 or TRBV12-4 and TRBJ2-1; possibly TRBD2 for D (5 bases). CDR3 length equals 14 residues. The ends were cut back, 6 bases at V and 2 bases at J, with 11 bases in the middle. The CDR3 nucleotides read TGTGCCAGCAGCCCAGCGGTCGCCTACAATGAGCAGTTCTTC. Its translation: CASSPAVAYNEQFF.

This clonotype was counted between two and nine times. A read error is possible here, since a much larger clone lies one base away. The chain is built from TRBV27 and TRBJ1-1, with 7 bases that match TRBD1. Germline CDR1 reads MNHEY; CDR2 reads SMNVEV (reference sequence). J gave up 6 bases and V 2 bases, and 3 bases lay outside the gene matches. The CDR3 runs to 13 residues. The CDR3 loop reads CASSLGQDSEAFF. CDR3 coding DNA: TGTGCCAGCAGTTTAGGACAGGACTCTGAAGCTTTCTTT.

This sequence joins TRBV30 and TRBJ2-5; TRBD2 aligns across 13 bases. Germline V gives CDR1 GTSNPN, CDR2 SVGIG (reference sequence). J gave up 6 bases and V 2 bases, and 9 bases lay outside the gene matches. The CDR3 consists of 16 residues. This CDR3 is CAWSITSGGAWKTQYF. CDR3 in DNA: TGTGCCTGGAGTATAACTAGCGGGGGGGCCTGGAAGACCCAGTACTTC.

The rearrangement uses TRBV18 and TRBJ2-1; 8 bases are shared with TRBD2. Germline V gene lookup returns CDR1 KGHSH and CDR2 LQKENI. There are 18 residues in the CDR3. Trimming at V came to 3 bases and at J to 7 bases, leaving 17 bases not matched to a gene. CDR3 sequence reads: CASSPLGVAGMSRNEQFF. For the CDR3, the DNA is TGTGCCAGCTCACCTCTCGGGGTAGCGGGGATGAGCCGGAATGAGCAGTTCTTC.

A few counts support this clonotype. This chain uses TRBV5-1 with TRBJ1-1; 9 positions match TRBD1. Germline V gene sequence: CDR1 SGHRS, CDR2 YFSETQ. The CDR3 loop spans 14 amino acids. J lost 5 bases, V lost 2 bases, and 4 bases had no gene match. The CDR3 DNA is TGCGCCAGCAGCTTATCCGGGACAGGGACTGAAGCTTTCTTT. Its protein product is CASSLSGTGTEAFF.